A single sample is the source of the 23 T cell receptor beta chains below, sequenced in a study of naive and memory T cell subsets. Study-level results: A few larger clonotypes appeared in naive repertoires, especially CD8, possibly memory cells re-expressing CD45RA.

An equimolar mix of two oligonucleotides served as the beta constant-region primer for TRBC1 and TRBC2. Nested alpha and beta constant-region primers with the SP2 primer drove four PCR rounds on ligated cDNA. Using its own MiXCR run on the UMI-ligation and nested PCR reads, TCRdb lists one record per CDR3 protein. The profile shows roughly 100,000 distinct CDR3 sequences, roughly 15% of them singletons. Antigens of these TCRs are unknown. The material sequenced was naive CD8+ T cells from blood. The receptors come from a human donor in good health.

The chain joins TRBV5-6 to TRBJ2-7; D not resolved. The CDR3 runs 11 residues. With 3 bases removed from V and 3 bases from J, the gap between germline ends came to 4 bases. The germline V gene has CDR1 SGHDT and CDR2 YYEEEE. The CDR3 is CASSSDYEQYF. The DNA for the CDR3 is TGTGCCAGCAGCTCCGACTACGAGCAGTACTTC.

This clonotype was seen only a few times. This chain links TRBV27 with TRBJ2-7; 9 bases are a match to TRBD2. V shed 8 bases, J shed 0 bases, and the junction held 5 bases outside the gene matches. Germline loops: CDR1 MNHEY, CDR2 SMNVEV (reference sequence). This CDR3 has 14 amino acids. CDR3: CASGRTSDSYEQYF. As DNA, the CDR3 is TGTGCCAGCGGAAGGACTAGCGACTCCTACGAGCAGTACTTC.

This clonotype was counted a few times. This rearrangement joins TRBV7-9 to TRBJ2-3; 8 bases are shared with TRBD1. This CDR3 has 18 amino acids. Germline V CDR1 and CDR2: SEHNR, FQNEAQ (reference sequence). The V and J ends lost 0 bases and 2 bases, in that order; junction bases with no gene match: 10. The chain's CDR3 is CASSLARVTGDPTDTQYF. The CDR3 nucleotides are TGTGCCAGCAGCTTAGCGAGGGTGACAGGGGACCCCACAGATACGCAGTATTTT.

The V gene is TRBV28, the J gene TRBJ2-2; D is uncertain. Germline lookup yields CDR1 MDHEN and CDR2 SYDVKM. This CDR3 has 16 residues. Trimming cost V 4 bases and J 5 bases, with 17 bases left between them. CDR3 protein: CASSSLAIAGTGELFF. CDR3 coding DNA: TGTGCCAGCAGTTCCCTGGCGATAGCCGGGACCGGGGAGCTGTTTTTT.

The chain recombines TRBV20-1 with TRBJ2-7; D is uncertain. Per the germline V gene, CDR1 is DFQATT and CDR2 is SNEGSKA (reference sequence). Trimming removed 2 bases from V and 3 bases from J, with 11 bases in between. The CDR3 is 13 residues long. CDR3 in amino acids: CSARPQTDYEQYF. The DNA for the CDR3 is TGCAGTGCTAGACCGCAAACAGACTACGAGCAGTACTTC.

Only a few counts were recorded for this clonotype. The V gene is TRBV5-1, the J gene TRBJ2-1; D might be TRBD2 (5 bases). Germline-derived CDR1 and CDR2 are SGHRS and YFSETQ. The V end was cut by 7 bases, the J end by 7 bases, with 21 bases between. The CDR3 runs to 15 residues. The CDR3 region has the DNA TGCGCCAGCGGGTTGGAGGACCCTGTAACGAATGAGCAGTTCTTC. Translation gives CASGLEDPVTNEQFF.

This clonotype was seen more than once but under ten times. The chain is built from TRBV5-4 and TRBJ2-2; a possible D gene is TRBD1 (6 bases). With 0 bases removed from V and 3 bases from J, the gap between germline ends came to 15 bases. CDR1 and CDR2 from the germline V gene are SGHNT and YYREEE (reference sequence). CDR3 length: 17 amino acids. CDR3 residues: CASSLARGYRDTGELFF. CDR3 DNA: TGTGCCAGCAGCTTGGCCAGGGGATATCGAGACACCGGGGAGCTGTTTTTT.

The gene calls are TRBV5-5 and TRBJ1-5; no reliable D call. The CDR3 contains 14 residues. V was clipped by 3 bases and J by 7 bases, with 14 bases between them. From germline, CDR1 is SGHKS and CDR2 YYEKEE (reference sequence). CDR3 bases: TGTGCCAGCAGCTATGACGGGGAGAGACAGCCCCAGCATTTT. Amino acid sequence: CASSYDGERQPQHF.

This clonotype was picked up a small number of times. The chain combines TRBV9 with TRBJ2-3; perhaps TRBD2 as D (7 bases). CDR1 is SGDLS, CDR2 YYNGEE, per germline. Trimming cost V 1 base and J 5 bases, with 14 bases left between them. The CDR3 runs 15 residues. CDR3 loop: CASSVNGGLGDTQYF. For the CDR3, the DNA is TGTGCCAGCAGCGTAAACGGGGGGCTTGGAGATACGCAGTATTTT. Together with reference TRBV9 and TRBJ2-3, the CDR3 gives the full variable domain: DSGVTQTPKHLITATGQRVTLRCSPRSGDLSVYWYQQSLDQGLQFLIQYYNGEERAKGNILERFSAQQFPDLHSELNLSSLELGDSALYFCASSVNGGLGDTQYFGPGTRLTVL.

This rearrangement joins TRBV6-6 to TRBJ2-5, with TRBD2 matching 11 bases. The germline gives CDR1 MNHNY, CDR2 SVGAGI (reference sequence). V gave up 2 bases and J gave up 5 bases; unmatched junction bases: 7. The CDR3 consists of 16 residues. Here the CDR3 DNA reads TGTGCCAGCAGTTACCGACTAGCGGGGAATCGGGAGACCCAGTACTTC. It codes for CASSYRLAGNRETQYF.

This chain links TRBV28 with TRBJ2-7; 8 nucleotides align to TRBD2. Germline lookup yields CDR1 MDHEN and CDR2 SYDVKM. CDR3 length: 12 amino acids. V lost 11 bases, J lost 9 bases, and 12 bases stayed unmatched. CDR3 region: CAARGGSVSQYF. The CDR3 DNA reads TGTGCCGCCCGGGGGGGTTCGGTTTCGCAGTACTTC.

V usage is TRBV12-3 or TRBV12-4 and J usage is TRBJ1-2; 11 positions agree with TRBD1. Germline trimming cut 4 bases from V and 6 bases from J; bases unmatched to any gene: 10. This CDR3 is 16 amino acids long. As DNA, the CDR3 is TGTGCCAGCAGTTCCTCCTCGGGACAGGGGGATAATGGCTACACCTTC. Its translation: CASSSSSGQGDNGYTF.

This clonotype was counted a few times. The V and J genes are TRBV5-4 and TRBJ1-2; no clear D. Trimming removed 0 bases from V and 3 bases from J, with 15 bases in between. Germline-derived CDR1 and CDR2 are SGHNT and YYREEE (reference sequence). The CDR3 contains 16 residues. CDR3 in DNA: TGTGCCAGCAGCTTGGGGATCGAGGAAGCCTACTATGGCTACACCTTC. The encoded protein is CASSLGIEEAYYGYTF.

V gene TRBV6-1 combines with J gene TRBJ1-2; no firm D call. V dropped 1 base and J dropped 7 bases, with 7 bases sitting between them. The CDR3 is 12 residues long. CDR1 is MNHNS and CDR2 is SASEGT in the germline V gene. The CDR3: CASSEGPSGYTF. CDR3 nucleotides: TGTGCCAGCAGTGAAGGCCCAAGTGGCTACACCTTC.

In this sample, this clonotype turned up many times. The CDR3 DNA is TGTGCCAGCAGCTTAGTGTCAGGGGTAGAGGAGACCCAGTACTTC. Translation gives CASSLVSGVEETQYF. The chain links TRBV7-9 to TRBJ2-5; D is possibly TRBD1 (6 bases). V was pared by 1 base and J by 5 bases, with 14 bases between. Germline CDR1 SEHNR, CDR2 FQNEAQ (reference sequence). The CDR3 extends over 15 amino acids.

This clonotype was seen more than once but under ten times. The V call is TRBV7-2, the J call TRBJ2-1; 7 bases match TRBD2. V gave up 6 bases and J gave up 2 bases; unmatched junction bases: 4. CDR1 and CDR2 (germline): SGHTA, FQGNSA. This CDR3 is built from 14 residues. The CDR3 DNA follows: TGTGCCAGCAGTGGGGGGGGGGCCTACAATGAGCAGTTCTTC. Protein product: CASSGGGAYNEQFF.

The chain carries TRBV27 and TRBJ1-2; D gene ambiguous. The CDR3 has 13 amino acids. Trimming cost V 5 bases and J 4 bases, with 11 bases left between them. Germline V CDR1 and CDR2: MNHEY, SMNVEV (reference sequence). CDR3 sequence reads: CASSLGRTYGYTF. The CDR3 nucleotides are TGTGCCAGCAGTCTCGGACGGACCTATGGCTACACCTTC.

The chain couples TRBV5-6 to TRBJ1-4; no definite D call. Germline V gives CDR1 SGHDT, CDR2 YYEEEE. Trimming left V 2 bases short and J 5 bases short, with 13 bases between. The CDR3 consists of 15 residues. The CDR3 region is CASSFSGAGNEKLFF. The CDR3 bases are TGTGCCAGCAGCTTTTCAGGCGCAGGAAATGAAAAACTGTTTTTT.

This clonotype showed up just a few times. This chain connects TRBV7-9 to TRBJ2-7; 14 bases match TRBD2. The germline gives CDR1 SEHNR, CDR2 FQNEAQ (reference sequence). This CDR3 has 15 amino acids. V dropped 4 bases and J dropped 5; count of bases not matched to a gene: 4. The CDR3 region has the DNA TGTGCCAGCAGCTCAGGACTAGCGGGGGGTGACGAGCAGTACTTC. It yields the protein CASSSGLAGGDEQYF.

Ten or more counts support this clonotype. This rearrangement joins TRBV7-3 to TRBJ2-1; 9 nucleotides align to TRBD2. Losses at the gene ends were 0 bases for V and 1 base for J; bases not matched to a gene: 4. Germline V gives CDR1 SGHTA, CDR2 FQGTGA. This CDR3 is 17 amino acids long. The CDR3 spells CASSLTGSGGSYNEQFF. In nucleotides, the CDR3 is TGTGCCAGCAGCTTAACGGGCAGCGGGGGGTCCTACAATGAGCAGTTCTTC.

This clonotype appeared a few times. V is TRBV15 and J is TRBJ1-1; no clear D gene. Between the trimmed V and J ends, which lost 8 bases and 3 bases, there was a span of 13 bases. CDR1 and CDR2 (germline): LNHNV, YYDKDF (reference sequence). The CDR3 spans 13 residues. CDR3 bases: TGTGCCACCTGGTCAGCGGGTGACACTGAAGCTTTCTTT. Protein: CATWSAGDTEAFF.

This clonotype was seen a few times. The chain recombines TRBV11-3 with TRBJ2-3; maybe TRBD1 (6 bases). V dropped 3 bases and J dropped 2 bases, with 12 bases sitting between them. There are 15 residues in the CDR3. CDR1 is SGHNT and CDR2 is YENEEA in the germline V gene. The CDR3 DNA follows: TGTGCCAGCAGCTTCACCACAGGGCCCACAGATACGCAGTATTTT. Protein sequence: CASSFTTGPTDTQYF.

This clonotype was recorded a few times. This chain links TRBV7-9 with TRBJ2-1; D gene ambiguous. Per germline, CDR1 SEHNR and CDR2 FQNEAQ (reference sequence). Between the trimmed V and J ends, which lost 5 bases and 10 bases, there was a span of 21 bases. The CDR3 covers 15 residues. CDR3 bases: TGTGCCAGCAGCCCTCCCGAAGGCGCGGTATCGGAGCAGTTCTTC. Translated, it gives CASSPPEGAVSEQFF.